What follows is one TCR beta chain and its context. This sample was taken from a study of blood T cell repertoires in COVID-19. At the level of the study: Both acute and convalescent COVID-19 samples were obtained from the United States, Italy and Spain. The analysed material was cDNA or gDNA that came from T cells, B-cell-depleted T cells, or PBMCs.

This CDR3 has 16 residues. Per germline, CDR1 SGHRS and CDR2 YFSETQ. V lost 3 bases, J lost 2 bases, and 9 bases stayed unmatched. Under the authors' procedure: Amplification with reference gene primers provided the estimates of nucleated cell counts. The method was immunoSEQ multiplex PCR; TCRdb's version includes in-frame clones alone and lacks a portion of them. V, J and clone size are those of that table, while D and trimming were read from the DNA. The sample shows under 200,000 clones, around four fifths of them seen only once. Sequences were obtained from peripheral blood. The sequence was obtained from a man aged 70 or older with acute or convalescent COVID-19. The genes are TRBV5-1 and TRBJ2-5; 8 bases are shared with TRBD2. CDR3 protein: CASSYPLAGPQETQYF. CDR3 DNA sequence: TGCGCCAGCAGCTACCCTTTAGCGGGACCGCAAGAGACCCAGTACTTC.